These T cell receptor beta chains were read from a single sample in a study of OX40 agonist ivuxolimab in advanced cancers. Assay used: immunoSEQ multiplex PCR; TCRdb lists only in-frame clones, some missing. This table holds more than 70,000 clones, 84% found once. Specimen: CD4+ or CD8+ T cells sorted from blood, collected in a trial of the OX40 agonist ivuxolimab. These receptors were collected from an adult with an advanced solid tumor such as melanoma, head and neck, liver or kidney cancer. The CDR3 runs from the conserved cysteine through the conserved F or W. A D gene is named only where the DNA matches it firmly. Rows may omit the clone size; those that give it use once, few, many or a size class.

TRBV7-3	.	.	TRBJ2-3	TGTGCCAGCAGCTTGGTCGGACGCGCAGATACGCAGTATTTT	CASSLVGRADTQYF
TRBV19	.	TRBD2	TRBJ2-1	TGTGCCAGTAGTATAGGTACTAGCGGAAACGTCTATGAGCAGTTCTTC	CASSIGTSGNVYEQFF
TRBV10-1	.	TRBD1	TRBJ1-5	TGCGCCAGCAGCTCCGGGACAGGTCAGGGACAGCCCCAGCATTTT	CASSSGTGQGQPQHF
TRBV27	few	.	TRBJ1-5	TGTGCCAGCGGTCTGACTATCGGTCAGCCCCAGCATTTT	CASGLTIGQPQHF
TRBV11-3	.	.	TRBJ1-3	TGTGCCAGCAGCTTAGACTCTGGAAACACCATATATTTT	CASSLDSGNTIYF
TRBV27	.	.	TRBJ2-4	TGTGCCACCCGGAGTTTTCTAGCCAAAAACATTCAGTACTTC	CATRSFLAKNIQYF
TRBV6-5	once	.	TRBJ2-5	TGTGCCAGCAGTTACCGGGAGACCCAGTACTTC	CASSYRETQYF
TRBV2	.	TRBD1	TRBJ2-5	TGTGCCAGCGCAAACCAGGGGGCTGGGGAAGAGACCCAGTACTTC	CASANQGAGEETQYF
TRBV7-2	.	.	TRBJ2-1	TGTGCCAGCAGCCCAGAACTAGTCCCCAATGAGCAGTTCTTC	CASSPELVPNEQFF
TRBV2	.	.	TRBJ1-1	TGTGCCAGCATGGCAGGGCTCACTGAAGCTTTCTTT	CASMAGLTEAFF
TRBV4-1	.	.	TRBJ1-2	TGCGCCAGCAGCCAAGATCGGGGGGCGGATGGCTACACCTTC	CASSQDRGADGYTF
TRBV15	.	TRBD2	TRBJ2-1	TGTGCCACCAGCAGATCTAGCGGGGGGGCCAGGAATGAGCAGTTCTTC	CATSRSSGGARNEQFF
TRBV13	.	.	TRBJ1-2	TGTGCCAGCAGCTTAGGCCTCAATCTGGGCTACACCTTC	CASSLGLNLGYTF
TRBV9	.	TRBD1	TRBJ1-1	TGTGCCAGCAGTCCGGGGACAGCCCCCGCTTTCTTT	CASSPGTAPAFF
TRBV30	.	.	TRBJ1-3	TGTGCCTGGAGTCCCACGGGACTGATCTCTGGAAACACCATATATTTT	CAWSPTGLISGNTIYF
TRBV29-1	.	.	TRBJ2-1	TGCAGCGTTGTATGGGTGGGAGGTACCTACAATGAGCAGTTCTTC	CSVVWVGGTYNEQFF
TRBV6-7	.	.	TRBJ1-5	TGTGCCAGCAGTTTCGGCGAGTACCGCAATCAGCCCCAGCATTTT	CASSFGEYRNQPQHF
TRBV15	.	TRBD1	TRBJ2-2	TGTGCCACCAGCAGTCCCAGGGACAGGAACACCGGGGAGCTGTTTTTT	CATSSPRDRNTGELFF
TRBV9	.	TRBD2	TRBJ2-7	TGTGCCAGCAGCCCCCCAAGTAGCGGGAGTTTCTACGAGCAGTACTTC	CASSPPSSGSFYEQYF
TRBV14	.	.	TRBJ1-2	TGTGCCAGCAGCCGCGGACAGTCCTATGGCTACACCTTC	CASSRGQSYGYTF
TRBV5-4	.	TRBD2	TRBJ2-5	TGTCTTTCTAGCGGGATGTACCAAGAGACCCAGTACTTC	CLSSGMYQETQYF
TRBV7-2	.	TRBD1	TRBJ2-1	TGTGCCAGCAGTCTCTCGGGACAGTCCTACAATGAGCAGTTCTTC	CASSLSGQSYNEQFF
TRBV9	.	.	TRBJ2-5	TGTGCCAGCAGCTGGGGGGTTGGAGAGACCCAGTACTTC	CASSWGVGETQYF
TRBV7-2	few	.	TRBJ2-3	TGTGCCAGCAGCTTACTAGGACAGACTAGCACAGATACGCAGTATTTT	CASSLLGQTSTDTQYF
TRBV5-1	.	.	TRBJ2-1	TGCGCCAGCAGCTTGAATTGGGAAAAGTACAATGAGCAGTTCTTC	CASSLNWEKYNEQFF
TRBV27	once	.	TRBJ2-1	TGTGCCAGCAGTTCCGCAAGGTCCCACAATGAGCAGTTCTTC	CASSSARSHNEQFF